The rows below give T cell receptor beta chains drawn from one sample of a study of early T cells in non-severe SARS-CoV-2 infection. TCRdb reprocessed the 5' RACE reads with MiXCR, giving one entry per CDR3 protein. The data hold around 61,000 distinct CDR3 sequences, with 8% to 11% observed a single time. Sequenced: whole blood. These receptors were taken from an adult who was a healthcare worker with PCR-confirmed SARS-CoV-2 infection or an uninfected control (not recorded which). CDR3s include the opening cysteine and the closing phenylalanine or tryptophan. Each record gives: J gene, clone size, D gene, V gene, CDR3 protein, CDR3 DNA. The D gene is left open where the match is weak. Clone size is given for some rows only: seen once, a few or many times, or a class if the clone is expanded.

J: TRBJ2-1
size: -
D: TRBD2
V: TRBV12-3/TRBV12-4
CDR3: CACSLGLAGVFDEQFF
DNA: TGTGCCTGCAGCCTCGGACTAGCGGGAGTCTTCGATGAGCAGTTCTTC

J: TRBJ2-7
size: many
D: TRBD2
V: TRBV20-1
CDR3: CSARPGLAGAYEQYF
DNA: TGCAGTGCTAGACCGGGACTAGCGGGGGCGTACGAGCAGTACTTC

J: TRBJ2-1
size: many
D: TRBD1
V: TRBV7-8
CDR3: CASSLVPTGGKTGGSFEQFF
DNA: TGTGCCAGCAGCTTAGTCCCGACAGGGGGTAAGACAGGGGGGTCATTTGAGCAGTTCTTC

J: TRBJ2-1
size: many
D: TRBD2
V: TRBV6-6
CDR3: CASQREIYNEQFF
DNA: TGTGCCAGCCAGCGGGAGATCTATAATGAGCAGTTCTTC

J: TRBJ1-2
size: -
D: TRBD1
V: TRBV29-1
CDR3: CSTLYTGGEGGYTF
DNA: TGCAGCACCTTATATACAGGGGGCGAGGGTGGCTACACCTTC

J: TRBJ2-1
size: few
D: -
V: TRBV5-5
CDR3: CASSFRSHEQFF
DNA: TGTGCCAGCAGCTTTAGATCTCATGAGCAGTTCTTC

J: TRBJ1-5
size: -
D: -
V: TRBV20-1
CDR3: CSAIRGPTVNQPQHF
DNA: TGCAGTGCTATTAGGGGCCCCACCGTAAATCAGCCCCAGCATTTT

J: TRBJ2-3
size: -
D: TRBD2
V: TRBV9
CDR3: CASALAGESDTQYF
DNA: TGTGCCAGCGCCCTAGCGGGAGAATCAGATACGCAGTATTTT

J: TRBJ2-5
size: -
D: TRBD1
V: TRBV5-6
CDR3: CASSLGVGTAYQETQYF
DNA: TGTGCCAGCAGCTTGGGTGTTGGGACAGCGTACCAAGAGACCCAGTACTTC

J: TRBJ2-7
size: many
D: TRBD1
V: TRBV20-1
CDR3: CSARGTGGGEQYF
DNA: TGCAGTGCGCGTGGGACAGGGGGCGGCGAGCAGTACTTC

J: TRBJ2-5
size: -
D: -
V: TRBV7-2
CDR3: CASSGRRGGPQETQYF
DNA: TGTGCCAGCAGCGGGCGGCGGGGAGGACCGCAAGAGACCCAGTACTTC

J: TRBJ2-3
size: -
D: -
V: TRBV29-1
CDR3: CSVEDLRGEAPRTQYF
DNA: TGCAGCGTTGAAGATCTACGTGGGGAGGCCCCTCGTACGCAGTATTTT

J: TRBJ1-1
size: many
D: -
V: TRBV13
CDR3: CASSLLTENTEAFF
DNA: TGTGCCAGCAGCTTACTCACAGAGAACACTGAAGCTTTCTTT

J: TRBJ2-7
size: many
D: -
V: TRBV9
CDR3: CASSVEQVDEQYF
DNA: TGTGCCAGCAGCGTAGAACAGGTCGACGAGCAGTACTTC

J: TRBJ2-5
size: -
D: TRBD2
V: TRBV20-1
CDR3: CSAPREAQTQYF
DNA: TGCAGTGCCCCGCGGGAGGCACAGACCCAGTACTTC

J: TRBJ1-1
size: -
D: TRBD1
V: TRBV7-2
CDR3: CASSPGQGIMNTEAFF
DNA: TGTGCCAGCAGCCCGGGACAGGGCATCATGAACACTGAAGCTTTCTTT

J: TRBJ2-7
size: few
D: -
V: TRBV20-1
CDR3: CSARDRGYEQYF
DNA: TGCAGTGCTAGAGATCGGGGCTACGAGCAGTACTTC

J: TRBJ2-1
size: many
D: -
V: TRBV27
CDR3: CASRTYNEQFF
DNA: TGTGCCAGCAGGACCTACAATGAGCAGTTCTTC

J: TRBJ1-2
size: few
D: -
V: TRBV5-6
CDR3: CASSLETGNYYGYTF
DNA: TGTGCCAGCAGCTTGGAGACAGGAAACTACTATGGCTACACCTTC

J: TRBJ2-6
size: many
D: TRBD1
V: TRBV2
CDR3: CASSGTGGTNVLTF
DNA: TGTGCCAGCAGTGGGACAGGGGGCACCAACGTCCTGACTTTC

J: TRBJ1-5
size: -
D: -
V: TRBV10-3
CDR3: CAISEAGSNQPQHF
DNA: TGTGCCATCAGTGAGGCAGGGAGCAATCAGCCCCAGCATTTT

J: TRBJ2-2
size: many
D: TRBD1
V: TRBV9
CDR3: CASRSRQGATGELFF
DNA: TGTGCCAGTAGGAGCCGACAGGGGGCTACCGGGGAGCTGTTTTTT

J: TRBJ1-3
size: many
D: -
V: TRBV6-2/TRBV6-3
CDR3: CASSEDRPGNTIYF
DNA: TGTGCCAGCAGTGAGGACAGACCAGGAAACACCATATATTTT

J: TRBJ1-4
size: many
D: -
V: TRBV10-2
CDR3: CASSERQLKLFF
DNA: TGCGCCAGCAGTGAGAGGCAGCTGAAACTGTTTTTT

J: TRBJ2-2
size: many
D: -
V: TRBV21-1
CDR3: CASQLRDYTGELFF
DNA: TGTGCCAGCCAACTCCGGGATTACACCGGGGAGCTGTTTTTT

J: TRBJ2-3
size: few
D: -
V: TRBV27
CDR3: CASSSYLGDTQYF
DNA: TGTGCCAGCAGTTCCTACTTGGGGGATACGCAGTATTTT

J: TRBJ2-7
size: few
D: -
V: TRBV12-3/TRBV12-4
CDR3: CASSLGPTVNYEQYF
DNA: TGTGCCAGCAGTTTGGGACCCACAGTAAACTACGAGCAGTACTTC

J: TRBJ2-7
size: many
D: TRBD2
V: TRBV20-1
CDR3: CSALGAGMRAEQYF
DNA: TGCAGTGCACTAGGAGCGGGAATGAGAGCCGAGCAGTACTTC

J: TRBJ2-5
size: few
D: -
V: TRBV12-3/TRBV12-4
CDR3: CASSPDRGTQYF
DNA: TGTGCCAGCAGCCCGGACCGCGGGACCCAGTACTTC

J: TRBJ2-3
size: -
D: TRBD1
V: TRBV7-6
CDR3: CASSKGAQGADTQYF
DNA: TGTGCCAGCAGCAAGGGGGCACAGGGGGCGGATACGCAGTATTTT

J: TRBJ1-2
size: -
D: -
V: TRBV10-3
CDR3: CAISSTGNPNYGYTF
DNA: TGTGCCATCAGTTCCACAGGGAATCCGAACTATGGCTACACCTTC

J: TRBJ2-3
size: -
D: -
V: TRBV29-1
CDR3: CSVARFRSAGADTQYF
DNA: TGCAGCGTTGCCCGCTTTAGGAGCGCTGGGGCAGATACGCAGTATTTT

J: TRBJ2-3
size: -
D: TRBD2
V: TRBV5-6
CDR3: CASSSFAGDPQDTQYF
DNA: TGTGCCAGCAGCTCCTTTGCGGGAGACCCGCAAGATACGCAGTATTTT

J: TRBJ2-7
size: many
D: -
V: TRBV29-1
CDR3: CSVAPSEYEQYF
DNA: TGCAGCGTTGCTCCCAGCGAATACGAGCAGTACTTC

J: TRBJ1-4
size: many
D: -
V: TRBV27
CDR3: CASSLSTANEKLFF
DNA: TGTGCCAGCAGTCTATCGACAGCTAATGAAAAACTGTTTTTT

J: TRBJ2-6
size: many
D: -
V: TRBV24-1
CDR3: CATSVSGANVLTF
DNA: TGTGCCACCAGTGTTTCTGGGGCCAACGTCCTGACTTTC

J: TRBJ2-3
size: -
D: TRBD1
V: TRBV7-9
CDR3: CASSADRGPDTQYF
DNA: TGTGCCAGCAGCGCGGACAGGGGACCAGATACGCAGTATTTT

J: TRBJ2-7
size: -
D: TRBD1
V: TRBV12-3/TRBV12-4
CDR3: CASTTDRDSYEQYF
DNA: TGCGCCAGCACTACCGACAGGGACTCCTACGAGCAGTACTTC

J: TRBJ2-7
size: many
D: TRBD1
V: TRBV6-6
CDR3: CASSAGTGPYYEQYF
DNA: TGTGCCAGCAGTGCGGGGACAGGGCCCTACTACGAGCAGTACTTC

J: TRBJ2-7
size: few
D: -
V: TRBV19
CDR3: CASSIRGAGNEQYF
DNA: TGTGCCAGTAGTATCCGGGGCGCGGGAAACGAGCAGTACTTC

J: TRBJ2-5
size: many
D: -
V: TRBV6-6
CDR3: CASKKREETQYF
DNA: TGTGCCAGCAAAAAGAGGGAAGAGACCCAGTACTTC

J: TRBJ1-5
size: many
D: TRBD1
V: TRBV19
CDR3: CASSFDREGYSNQPQHF
DNA: TGTGCCAGTAGTTTTGACAGGGAGGGATATAGCAATCAGCCCCAGCATTTT

J: TRBJ2-1
size: few
D: TRBD2
V: TRBV27
CDR3: CASTSAGARYNEQFF
DNA: TGTGCCAGCACATCAGCGGGAGCGCGGTACAATGAGCAGTTCTTC

J: TRBJ2-1
size: -
D: -
V: TRBV11-1
CDR3: CASSFSVYEQFF
DNA: TGTGCCAGCAGCTTTAGCGTCTATGAGCAGTTCTTC

J: TRBJ1-1
size: -
D: -
V: TRBV9
CDR3: CASSVGVGMTGETFF
DNA: TGTGCCAGCAGCGTAGGGGTGGGAATGACGGGAGAAACTTTCTTT

J: TRBJ2-7
size: many
D: -
V: TRBV4-3
CDR3: CASSQFSGYEQYF
DNA: TGCGCCAGCAGCCAATTCAGCGGCTACGAGCAGTACTTC

J: TRBJ1-4
size: -
D: -
V: TRBV18
CDR3: CASSPPGEKLFF
DNA: TGTGCCAGCTCACCACCGGGGGAAAAACTGTTTTTT

J: TRBJ2-7
size: medium-sized
D: -
V: TRBV18
CDR3: CASSLTDGVEQYF
DNA: TGTGCCAGCTCACTTACCGACGGGGTGGAGCAGTACTTC

J: TRBJ2-3
size: -
D: -
V: TRBV2
CDR3: CASRPDQGGTDTQYF
DNA: TGTGCCAGCAGACCCGACCAGGGGGGTACAGATACGCAGTATTTT

J: TRBJ2-2
size: many
D: -
V: TRBV7-3
CDR3: CASSLRGADTGELFF
DNA: TGTGCCAGCAGCTTACGGGGGGCTGACACCGGGGAGCTGTTTTTT

J: TRBJ2-7
size: -
D: TRBD1
V: TRBV7-4
CDR3: CASRKGQGVSYEQYF
DNA: TGTGCCAGCAGAAAAGGACAGGGAGTCTCCTACGAGCAGTACTTC

J: TRBJ2-3
size: few
D: -
V: TRBV10-3
CDR3: CAISPRTDTQYF
DNA: TGTGCCATCAGTCCCCGCACAGATACGCAGTATTTT

J: TRBJ1-2
size: many
D: -
V: TRBV12-3/TRBV12-4
CDR3: CASSRSGVYGYTF
DNA: TGTGCCAGCAGTCGATCTGGGGTCTATGGCTACACCTTC

J: TRBJ2-1
size: many
D: TRBD2
V: TRBV10-3
CDR3: CAISEPERGDNEQFF
DNA: TGTGCCATCAGTGAGCCCGAGCGGGGGGACAATGAGCAGTTCTTC